This T cell receptor (beta chain) was identified in a study of blood T cell repertoires in COVID-19. Study summary: Sources were T cells, B-cell-depleted T cells, or PBMCs; the material itself was cDNA or gDNA.

Source study methods: It was from reference gene primer amplification that nucleated cell counts were estimated. The assay was immunoSEQ multiplex PCR, and TCRdb's table has in-frame clones only and misses some. That table gives V, J and clone size, and the DNA gave D and trimming. The profile shows approximately 100,000 clones, approximately 85% of them singletons. CDR3 length: 16 residues. Germline CDR1 is SGHTA and CDR2 is FQGTGA. The V segment lost 5 bases and the J segment 7 bases; nucleotides outside the gene matches: 14. This TCR derives from a human donor in a cohort sampled during active COVID-19. The gene calls are TRBV7-3 and TRBJ2-1; 7 nucleotides align to TRBD1. The specimen sequenced was peripheral blood. The DNA of the CDR3 is TGTGCCAGCAGCACCTCCCGGGACAGCCTTCGGAATGAGCAGTTCTTC. It encodes CASSTSRDSLRNEQFF.